This T cell receptor (beta chain) emerged from a study of CXCR3-negative and CXCR3-positive naive CD8 T cells. Overall study findings and caveats: Naive cells that were CXCR3-positive had more hydrophobic TRB CDR3s (compared with CXCR3-negative naive cells).

The authors made the TRB cDNA libraries by 5' RACE using UMI labels. One entry per CDR3 protein, without DNA, is what TCRdb gives after re-calling the 5' RACE reads. The table gives about 98,000 distinct CDR3 sequences; the top ten clones make up about 1% of it. CD45RO-CCR7+CD27+CD95- was the phenotype of naive CD8+ T cells. The CDR3 length is 13 residues. Points on this clonotype: What it recognizes is unknown.

The sequence was obtained from a human donor in good health. Some clones in this sample may be carry-over from other donors' samples. The gene calls are TRBV12-3 or TRBV12-4 and TRBJ2-6; absent DNA, TCRdb's TRBD2 call cannot be checked. Sequenced: naive CXCR3+ CD8+ T cells from blood. Specified subset: CD45RO-CCR7+CD27+CD95- naive CD8+ T cells expressing CXCR3 (TNR3+). Here the CDR3 reads CARTNSGANVLTF.